This T cell receptor beta chain derives from a study of lung T cells in sarcoidosis with Löfgren's syndrome. The overall study: Löfgren's syndrome patients were the main repertoire analysis focus.

In TCRdb, the reads were re-called with MiXCR into one record per CDR3 protein. This sample has 4,000 or so distinct CDR3 sequences, with approximately 20% found just once. Sequenced: CD4+ T cells from bronchoalveolar lavage. This sequence was found in a human donor with sarcoidosis (Löfgren's syndrome or another form), or a control subject (not recorded which).

CDR3 DNA sequence: TGCGCCAGCGGGACAGGGTTCATGAGCACTGAAGCTTTCTTT. Protein sequence: CASGTGFMSTEAFF. V gene TRBV5-1 combines with J gene TRBJ1-1, with 9 bases that match TRBD1. Germline V gene data show CDR1 as SGHRS and CDR2 as YFSETQ. CDR3 length equals 14 residues. Germline trimming cut 7 bases from V and 4 bases from J; bases unmatched to any gene: 8.